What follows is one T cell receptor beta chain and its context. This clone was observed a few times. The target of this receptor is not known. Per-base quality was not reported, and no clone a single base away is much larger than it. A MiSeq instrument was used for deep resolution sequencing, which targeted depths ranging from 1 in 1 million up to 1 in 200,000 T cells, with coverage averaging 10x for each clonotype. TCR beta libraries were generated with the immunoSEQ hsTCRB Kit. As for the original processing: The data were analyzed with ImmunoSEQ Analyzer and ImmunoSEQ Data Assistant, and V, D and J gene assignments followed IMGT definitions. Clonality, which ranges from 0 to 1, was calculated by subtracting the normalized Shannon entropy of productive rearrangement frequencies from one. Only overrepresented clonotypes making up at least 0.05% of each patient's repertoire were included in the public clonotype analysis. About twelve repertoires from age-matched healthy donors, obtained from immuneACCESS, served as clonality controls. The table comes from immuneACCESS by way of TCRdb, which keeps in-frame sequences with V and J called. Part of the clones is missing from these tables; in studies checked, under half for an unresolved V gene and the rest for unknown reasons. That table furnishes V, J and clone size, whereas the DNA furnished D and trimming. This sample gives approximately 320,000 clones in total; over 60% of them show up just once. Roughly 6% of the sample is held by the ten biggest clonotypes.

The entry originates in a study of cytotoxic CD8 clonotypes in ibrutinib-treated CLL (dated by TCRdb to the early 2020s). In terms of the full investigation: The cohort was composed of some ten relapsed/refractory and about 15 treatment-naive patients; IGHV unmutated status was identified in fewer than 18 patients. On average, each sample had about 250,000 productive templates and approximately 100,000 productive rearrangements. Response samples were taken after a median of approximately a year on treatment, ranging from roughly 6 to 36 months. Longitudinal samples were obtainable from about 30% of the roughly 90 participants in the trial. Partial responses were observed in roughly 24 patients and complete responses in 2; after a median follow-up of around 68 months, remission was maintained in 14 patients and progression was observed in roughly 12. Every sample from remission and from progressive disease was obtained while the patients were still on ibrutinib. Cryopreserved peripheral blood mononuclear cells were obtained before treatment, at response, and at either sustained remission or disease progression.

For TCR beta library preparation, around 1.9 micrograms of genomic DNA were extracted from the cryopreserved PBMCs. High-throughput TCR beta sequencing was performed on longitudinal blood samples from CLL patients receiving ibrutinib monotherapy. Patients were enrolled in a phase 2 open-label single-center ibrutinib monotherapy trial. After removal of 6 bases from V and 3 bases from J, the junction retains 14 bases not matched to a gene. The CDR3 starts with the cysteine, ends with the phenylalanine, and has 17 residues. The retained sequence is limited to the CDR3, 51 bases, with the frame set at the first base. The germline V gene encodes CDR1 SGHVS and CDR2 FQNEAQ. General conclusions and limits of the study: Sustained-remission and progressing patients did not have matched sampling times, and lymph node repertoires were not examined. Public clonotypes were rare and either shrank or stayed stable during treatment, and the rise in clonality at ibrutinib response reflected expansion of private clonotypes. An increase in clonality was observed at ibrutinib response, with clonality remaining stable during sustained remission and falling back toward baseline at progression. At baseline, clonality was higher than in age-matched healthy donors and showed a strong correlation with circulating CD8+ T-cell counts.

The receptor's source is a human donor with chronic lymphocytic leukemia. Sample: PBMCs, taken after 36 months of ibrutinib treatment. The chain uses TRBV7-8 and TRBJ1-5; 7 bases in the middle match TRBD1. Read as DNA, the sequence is TGTGCCAGCAGTCCAGTCCATTGGCAGGGGGACAATCAGCCCCAGCATTTT. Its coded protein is CASSPVHWQGDNQPQHF.